Listed below are T cell receptor beta chains from one sample, sequenced in a study of T cells in Graves' hyperthyroidism and ophthalmopathy. In TCRdb, the multiplex PCR reads were re-called with MiXCR into one record per CDR3 protein. The table shows around 700,000 distinct CDR3 sequences, with about 19% occurring only once. Sequencing was done on a sample of blood. The receptor set was obtained from a woman aged 45-65 years with Graves' hyperthyroidism that later progressed to Graves' ophthalmopathy. Both conserved end residues are part of each CDR3. D genes are given only for firm matches. A clone size is listed for some rows: how often the clone was seen (once, few, many), or a class if it is expanded.

TGTGCCACCTACAGGACTGCGCATTCACCCCTCCACTTT	CATYRTAHSPLHF	NA	TRBV6-2/TRBV6-3	TRBJ1-6	few
TGTGCCAGCACCAACCGGGCAGGTCTAGGGAATGAGCAGTTCTTC	CASTNRAGLGNEQFF	NA	TRBV12-3/TRBV12-4	TRBJ2-1	NA
TGTGCCAGCAGGGAGGACCCCGGATATGGCTACACCTTC	CASREDPGYGYTF	NA	TRBV7-9	TRBJ1-2	few
TGTGCCAGCACCACTTACCCGCAGAGAAGCACAGATACGCAGTATTTT	CASTTYPQRSTDTQYF	NA	TRBV12-3/TRBV12-4	TRBJ2-3	many
TGTGCCAGCAGCTTAGAGGGACACCTCGACACCGGGGAGCTGTTTTTT	CASSLEGHLDTGELFF	NA	TRBV11-3	TRBJ2-2	few
TGCGCCAGCAGCTTGGGAGGTGGACGGTTAGCTAACTATGGCTACACCTTC	CASSLGGGRLANYGYTF	NA	TRBV5-1	TRBJ1-2	NA
TGTGCCATCAGTGAGTCGATACGGCAGATACTCACAGATACGCAGTATTTT	CAISESIRQILTDTQYF	NA	TRBV10-3	TRBJ2-3	NA
TGTGCCAGCAGTGACCTTTCGGGGGGTAATGAGCAGTTCTTC	CASSDLSGGNEQFF	TRBD2	TRBV6-1	TRBJ2-1	NA
TGTGCCAGCAGAGCACTAGCGGGGGGAGAGGATACGCAGTATTTT	CASRALAGGEDTQYF	TRBD2	TRBV12-3/TRBV12-4	TRBJ2-3	NA
TGTGCCAGCAGTAGGGACAACAATGAGCAGTTCTTC	CASSRDNNEQFF	NA	TRBV12-3/TRBV12-4	TRBJ2-1	many
TGTGCCAGCAGAAGGGACTCCGGGTACAATGAGCAGTTCTTC	CASRRDSGYNEQFF	NA	TRBV7-9	TRBJ2-1	NA
TGTGCCAGCAGTTTGGTCGGACGCTCCTACGAGCAGTACTTC	CASSLVGRSYEQYF	NA	TRBV12-3/TRBV12-4	TRBJ2-7	NA
TGTGCCGTCAGTGTTAAGGGTGGGAACTTTCCTGGGGCCAACGTCCTGACTTTC	CAVSVKGGNFPGANVLTF	NA	TRBV10-3	TRBJ2-6	NA
TGTGCCAGCAGTCCCGCGGGGGGCGTACAAGAGACCCAGTACTTC	CASSPAGGVQETQYF	TRBD2	TRBV2	TRBJ2-5	many
TGTGCCAGCAAGACCGGGACAGAAAATGAAGCTTTCTTT	CASKTGTENEAFF	TRBD1	TRBV6-1	TRBJ1-1	NA
TGCAGTGCCCTCACAGATACGCAGTATTTT	CSALTDTQYF	NA	TRBV20-1	TRBJ2-3	few
TGCGCCAGCAGCGAGGATCCCCGTGCGGCAGATACGCAGTATTTT	CASSEDPRAADTQYF	NA	TRBV5-1	TRBJ2-3	many
TGTGCCAGTAGTCCAACTACAGGGGGGCAAGAGACCCAGTACTTC	CASSPTTGGQETQYF	TRBD1	TRBV19	TRBJ2-5	NA
TGCAGCGTCCCAGGGTACACTGAAGCTTTCTTT	CSVPGYTEAFF	NA	TRBV29-1	TRBJ1-1	NA
TGTGCCAGCAGTATACAGTACGAGCAGTACTTC	CASSIQYEQYF	NA	TRBV2	TRBJ2-7	NA
TGTGCCAGTAGTATAGACGGGACAGGCCCCAATCAGCCCCAGCATTTT	CASSIDGTGPNQPQHF	TRBD1	TRBV19	TRBJ1-5	few
TGCGCCAGCAGCCAAGATGGAGCGGGCAAACAAGAGACCCAGTACTTC	CASSQDGAGKQETQYF	NA	TRBV4-1	TRBJ2-5	few
TGTGCCATCAGTGAGTGGCTGAACAATGAGCAGTTCTTC	CAISEWLNNEQFF	NA	TRBV10-3	TRBJ2-1	NA
TGTGCCAGCAGTACATCCCGGTCGTCTGAAAAACTGTTTTTT	CASSTSRSSEKLFF	NA	TRBV27	TRBJ1-4	few
TGTGCCACCAGTGATTTTGGAGATACGCAGTATTTT	CATSDFGDTQYF	NA	TRBV24-1	TRBJ2-3	NA
TGTGCCACCAGTGATTTAGGCACGGAACCCTATGGCTACACCTTC	CATSDLGTEPYGYTF	NA	TRBV24-1	TRBJ1-2	many
TGTGCCAGCAGCTTGGCCGACAGGGATGGGCCCCAGCATTTT	CASSLADRDGPQHF	TRBD1	TRBV5-6	TRBJ1-5	once
TGTGCCAGCAGTGAAGCCGTCGGGTCAGGGATATATAGCAATCAGCCCCAGCATTTT	CASSEAVGSGIYSNQPQHF	NA	TRBV6-1	TRBJ1-5	many
TGTGCCAGCAGTTCTGGGAGGGTTTGGGATGAGCAGTTCTTC	CASSSGRVWDEQFF	TRBD2	TRBV2	TRBJ2-1	many
TGTGCCAGCAGTCTGGACAGGACAATTCAAGAGACCCAGTACTTC	CASSLDRTIQETQYF	TRBD1	TRBV6-1	TRBJ2-5	NA
TGTGCCAGCAGCCTCTTGGGGGGGGGGGCCGCAGATACGCAGTATTTT	CASSLLGGGAADTQYF	NA	TRBV7-2	TRBJ2-3	NA
TGTGCCAGTAGTATCTACAGCGGGTCCGCAGATACGCAGTATTTT	CASSIYSGSADTQYF	NA	TRBV19	TRBJ2-3	NA
TGTGCCAGCAGTGATTCTGGGGCCGGGGCTTATAATTCACCCCTCCACTTT	CASSDSGAGAYNSPLHF	NA	TRBV2	TRBJ1-6	few
TGCAGCGTTGACCCCCGAGGGGGCTATGGCTACACCTTC	CSVDPRGGYGYTF	NA	TRBV29-1	TRBJ1-2	few
TGTGCCAGCAGCCCTAATTCGGAGATCTCCTACAATGAGCAGTTCTTC	CASSPNSEISYNEQFF	NA	TRBV6-1	TRBJ2-1	many
TGTGCCAGCAAGGAGGGGGGCAGGGTCGGCTCACCCCTCCACTTT	CASKEGGRVGSPLHF	NA	TRBV6-2/TRBV6-3	TRBJ1-6	NA
TGTGCCACCAGCAGAGATGGGGGGGGCGAAGTCACTAATGAAAAACTGTTTTTT	CATSRDGGGEVTNEKLFF	NA	TRBV15	TRBJ1-4	NA
TGCAGCAGGGGCTCGATCAACTATGGCTACACCTTC	CSRGSINYGYTF	NA	TRBV20-1	TRBJ1-2	many
TGTGCCAGCAGCCCGGGGGGACAGGGGGCGAGGGCCCAGTACTTC	CASSPGGQGARAQYF	TRBD1	TRBV6-1	TRBJ2-5	few
TGCGCCAGCAGTGATAGGACTCACTATGGCTACACCTTC	CASSDRTHYGYTF	NA	TRBV10-2	TRBJ1-2	many
TGTGCCAGCAGTTTAGCGGCCGGGGACCAGTACTTC	CASSLAAGDQYF	NA	TRBV12-3/TRBV12-4	TRBJ2-5	NA
TGTGCCAGCAGTGGAGGAACGGTGGTAGCGGGGCGGGAGACCCAGTACTTC	CASSGGTVVAGRETQYF	TRBD2	TRBV6-1	TRBJ2-5	many
TGCAGTGCTAGACGGGGGGCGTCCTACAATGAGCAGTTCTTC	CSARRGASYNEQFF	NA	TRBV20-1	TRBJ2-1	NA
TGTGCCAGCAGTTGGCGCGGGACAAACTATGGCTACACCTTC	CASSWRGTNYGYTF	NA	TRBV7-6	TRBJ1-2	few
TGTGCCTGGAGGGCGGACGGCTACAATGAGCAGTTCTTC	CAWRADGYNEQFF	NA	TRBV30	TRBJ2-1	many
TGTGCCAGCAGCGTGAGCTCACCCCTCCACTTT	CASSVSSPLHF	NA	TRBV7-9	TRBJ1-6	few
TGTGCCAGCAGTTACCTTAGGGAGGGTGAAAAACTGTTTTTT	CASSYLREGEKLFF	NA	TRBV6-5	TRBJ1-4	few
TGTGCCAGCAGCTTACCGCCCCCAAGAGAGACCCAGTACTTC	CASSLPPPRETQYF	NA	TRBV13	TRBJ2-5	many
TGCAGTGCTAGGGACGCAGACACCGGGGAGCTGTTTTTT	CSARDADTGELFF	NA	TRBV20-1	TRBJ2-2	few
TGTGCCAGCAGCTTATGGGCGGACAGGGGTGGTCAGCCCCAGCATTTT	CASSLWADRGGQPQHF	TRBD1	TRBV7-9	TRBJ1-5	NA
TGCAGTGCTACCCGACAGCAAGAGACCCAGTACTTC	CSATRQQETQYF	NA	TRBV20-1	TRBJ2-5	few
TGTGCCAGCGTTGAGGGGGCTAGCGTCGACACCGGGGAGCTGTTTTTT	CASVEGASVDTGELFF	NA	TRBV5-4	TRBJ2-2	NA
TGTGCCAGCAGCCAGAGAATGCTAGGGAGCTCCTATAATTCACCCCTCCACTTT	CASSQRMLGSSYNSPLHF	NA	TRBV7-6	TRBJ1-6	NA
TGTGCCAGCAGCTTAAGGGGGAGAAATGAAAAACTGTTTTTT	CASSLRGRNEKLFF	NA	TRBV7-8	TRBJ1-4	many
TGTGCCACCAGTGATTTCGCGGGGGGAACAGATACGCAGTATTTT	CATSDFAGGTDTQYF	TRBD2	TRBV24-1	TRBJ2-3	few
TGTGCCAGCAGCCCTCGACAGGCAGAGTATGGCTACACCTTC	CASSPRQAEYGYTF	NA	TRBV11-2	TRBJ1-2	many
TGTGCCAGCTCTACAGGGGAACGGAGCAACACTGAAGCTTTCTTT	CASSTGERSNTEAFF	TRBD1	TRBV11-2	TRBJ1-1	many